The 9 T cell receptor beta chains below come from one sample, sequenced in a study of blood T cell repertoires in COVID-19. Assay: immunoSEQ multiplex PCR; the TCRdb copy retains only in-frame clones and omits some. This table has about 300,000 clones, around nine tenths appearing once. Specimen: peripheral blood. The receptors shown here come from a man in his sixties or seventies with acute or convalescent COVID-19.

The chain has TRBV5-8 and TRBJ1-1; TRBD1 might be the D (6 bases). The germline V gene encodes CDR1 SGHTS and CDR2 YDEGEE. There are 14 residues in the CDR3. V lost 4 bases and J lost 2, with 12 bases in between. In DNA, the CDR3 is TGTGCCAGCAGCCAATGGACAGAAAACACTGAAGCTTTCTTT. Protein: CASSQWTENTEAFF.

This clone has only a few counts. The V call is TRBV6-5, the J call TRBJ1-4, with 8 bases that match TRBD1. CDR1 and CDR2 (germline): MNHEY, SVGAGI. The junction had 7 bases not matched to a gene; V was cut back by 10 bases and J by 3 bases. This CDR3 region has 14 residues. For the CDR3, the DNA is TGTGCCACCACGCGACAGGGGTCTAATGAAAAACTGTTTTTT. Its translation is CATTRQGSNEKLFF.

V gene TRBV5-1 combines with J gene TRBJ2-3; 9 nucleotides align to TRBD2. V was clipped by 3 bases and J by 5 bases; unmatched bases: 4. The CDR3 has 14 residues. CDR1 is SGHRS, CDR2 YFSETQ, per germline. The chain's CDR3 is CASSSGLARDTQYF. DNA of the CDR3: TGCGCCAGCAGCTCAGGACTAGCGAGAGATACGCAGTATTTT. The full variable domain, with the rest looked up from reference TRBV5-1 and TRBJ2-3, is KAGVTQTPRYLIKTRGQQVTLSCSPISGHRSVSWYQQTPGQGLQFLFEYFSETQRNKGNFPGRFSGRQFSNSRSEMNVSTLELGDSALYLCASSSGLARDTQYFGPGTRLTVL.

A single count supports this clone. The rearrangement uses TRBV29-1 and TRBJ1-2, with D unresolved. Germline assignment: CDR1 SQVTM and CDR2 ANQGSEA. With 3 bases removed from V and 0 bases from J, the gap between germline ends came to 8 bases. This CDR3 region has 13 residues. The chain's CDR3 is CSVDQRANYGYTF. CDR3 DNA sequence: TGCAGCGTTGATCAGAGGGCTAACTATGGCTACACCTTC.

Here the CDR3 reads CASSHPGTDNYGYTF. The CDR3 DNA is TGCGCCAGCAGCCATCCCGGGACAGATAACTATGGCTACACCTTC. This chain joins TRBV4-1 and TRBJ1-2; 7 bases are shared with TRBD1. The CDR3 is 15 amino acids. V was pared by 3 bases and J by 1 base, with 5 bases of the junction left unmatched. Germline CDR1 reads MGHRA; CDR2 reads YSYEKL.

This chain links TRBV2 with TRBJ1-2; D might be TRBD1 (6 bases). Trimming removed 10 bases at V and 9 bases at J, with 24 bases between. Germline assignment: CDR1 SNHLY and CDR2 FYNNEI. The CDR3 length is 14 residues. The CDR3 spells CATLNWAGAESYTF. The DNA of the CDR3 is TGTGCCACCCTAAACTGGGCAGGGGCGGAGAGCTACACCTTC.

CDR3 nucleotide sequence: TGTGCCAGCAGCTTATTGGCAGGGGGCACCGGGGAGCTGTTTTTT. As protein: CASSLLAGGTGELFF. The J gene is TRBJ2-2, the V gene TRBV7-9, with 7 positions matching TRBD1. Germline V gene data show CDR1 as SEHNR and CDR2 as FQNEAQ (reference sequence). The V gene end was trimmed by 2 bases and the J gene end by 4 bases; junction bases not matched to a gene: 4. CDR3 length: 15 residues.

V gene TRBV29-1 combines with J gene TRBJ2-3; 7 positions match TRBD1. Germline V lookup: CDR1 SQVTM, CDR2 ANQGSEA. The CDR3 is made up of 15 amino acids. V shed 6 bases, J shed 1 base, and the junction held 10 bases outside the gene matches. The CDR3 reads CSVGDTGDRTDTQYF. In DNA form, the CDR3 reads TGCAGCGTGGGGGATACAGGGGACCGCACAGATACGCAGTATTTT.

The chain joins TRBV30 to TRBJ1-6; D is perhaps TRBD1 (6 bases). This CDR3 is 14 amino acids long. Trimming took off 5 bases at V and 5 bases at J, with 13 bases between the two ends. Germline-derived CDR1 and CDR2 are GTSNPN and SVGIG (reference sequence). The CDR3 region is CAWQDRTNNSPLHF. CDR3 DNA sequence: TGTGCCTGGCAGGACAGAACAAATAATTCACCCCTCCACTTT.